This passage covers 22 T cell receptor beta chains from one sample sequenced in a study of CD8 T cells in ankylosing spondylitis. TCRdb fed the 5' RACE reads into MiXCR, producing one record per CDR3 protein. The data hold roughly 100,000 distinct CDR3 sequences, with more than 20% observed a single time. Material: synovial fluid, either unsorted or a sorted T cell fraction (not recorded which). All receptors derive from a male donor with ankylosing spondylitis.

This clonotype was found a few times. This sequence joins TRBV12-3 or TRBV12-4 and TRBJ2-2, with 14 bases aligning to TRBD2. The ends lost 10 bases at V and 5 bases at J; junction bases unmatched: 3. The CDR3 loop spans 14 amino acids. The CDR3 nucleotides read TGTGCCATCCGGACTAGCGGGGGGACCGGGGAGCTGTTTTTT. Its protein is CAIRTSGGTGELFF.

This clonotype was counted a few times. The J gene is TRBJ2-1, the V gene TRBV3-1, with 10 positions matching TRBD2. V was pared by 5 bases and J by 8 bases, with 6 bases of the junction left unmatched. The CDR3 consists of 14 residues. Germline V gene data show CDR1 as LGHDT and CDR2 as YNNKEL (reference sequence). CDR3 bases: TGTGCCAGCAGCGGAAGGGGGACTAGCGATGAGCAGTTCTTC. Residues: CASSGRGTSDEQFF.

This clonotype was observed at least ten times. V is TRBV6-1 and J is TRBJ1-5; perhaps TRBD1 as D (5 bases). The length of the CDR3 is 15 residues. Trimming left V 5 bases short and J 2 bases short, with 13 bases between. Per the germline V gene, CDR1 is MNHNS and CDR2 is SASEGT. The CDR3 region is CASSRDSGGNQPQHF. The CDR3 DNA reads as TGTGCCAGCAGTCGGGACTCCGGGGGCAATCAGCCCCAGCATTTT.

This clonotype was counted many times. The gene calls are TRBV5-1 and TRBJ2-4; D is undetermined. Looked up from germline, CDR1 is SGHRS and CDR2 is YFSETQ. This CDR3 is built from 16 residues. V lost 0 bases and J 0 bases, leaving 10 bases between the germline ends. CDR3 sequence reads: CASSLGAELAKNIQYF. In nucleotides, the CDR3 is TGCGCCAGCAGCTTGGGGGCAGAACTAGCCAAAAACATTCAGTACTTC.

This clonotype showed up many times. CDR3 protein: CATAPPDEGSSSYEQYV. CDR3 coding DNA: TGTGCCACCGCTCCGCCGGACGAGGGGTCTAGCTCCTACGAGCAGTACGTC. J is TRBJ2-7 and V is TRBV24-1; TRBD1 or TRBD2 may be the D gene (5 bases each). The germline V gene has CDR1 KGHDR and CDR2 SFDVKD. CDR3 length: 17 residues. V shed 9 bases and J shed 0 bases, with 23 bases lying between them.

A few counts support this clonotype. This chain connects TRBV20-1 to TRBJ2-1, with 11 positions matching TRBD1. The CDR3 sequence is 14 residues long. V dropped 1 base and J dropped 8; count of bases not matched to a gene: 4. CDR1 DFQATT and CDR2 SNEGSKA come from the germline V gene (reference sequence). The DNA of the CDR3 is TGCAGTGCTAGAGGGTGGACAGGGGGCGATGAGCAGTTCTTC. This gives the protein CSARGWTGGDEQFF.

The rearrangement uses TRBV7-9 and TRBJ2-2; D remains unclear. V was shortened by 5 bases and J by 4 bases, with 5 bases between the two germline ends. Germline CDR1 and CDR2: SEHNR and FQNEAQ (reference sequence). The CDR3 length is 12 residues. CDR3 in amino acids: CASSTSTGELFF. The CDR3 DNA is TGTGCCAGCAGCACGAGCACCGGGGAGCTGTTTTTT.

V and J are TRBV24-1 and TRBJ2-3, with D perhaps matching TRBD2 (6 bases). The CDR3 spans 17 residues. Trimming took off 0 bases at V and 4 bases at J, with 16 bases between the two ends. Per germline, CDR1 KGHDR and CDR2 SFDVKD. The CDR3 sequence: CATSDLGLARGADTQYF. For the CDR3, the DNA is TGTGCCACCAGTGATTTGGGGCTAGCGAGAGGTGCAGATACGCAGTATTTT.

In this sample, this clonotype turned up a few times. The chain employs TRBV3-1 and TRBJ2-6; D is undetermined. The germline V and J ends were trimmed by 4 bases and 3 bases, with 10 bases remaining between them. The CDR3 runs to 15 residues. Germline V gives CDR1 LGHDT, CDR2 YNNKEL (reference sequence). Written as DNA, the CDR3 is TGTGCCAGCAGCCTCAGCGCTGGTGGGGCCAACGTCCTGACTTTC. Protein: CASSLSAGGANVLTF.

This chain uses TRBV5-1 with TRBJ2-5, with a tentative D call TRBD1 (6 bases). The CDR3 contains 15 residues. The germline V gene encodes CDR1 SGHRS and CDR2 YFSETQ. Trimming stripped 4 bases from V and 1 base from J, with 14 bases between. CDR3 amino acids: CASSPGSDSQETQYF. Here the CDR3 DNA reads TGCGCCAGCAGCCCCGGATCGGACAGCCAAGAGACCCAGTACTTC.

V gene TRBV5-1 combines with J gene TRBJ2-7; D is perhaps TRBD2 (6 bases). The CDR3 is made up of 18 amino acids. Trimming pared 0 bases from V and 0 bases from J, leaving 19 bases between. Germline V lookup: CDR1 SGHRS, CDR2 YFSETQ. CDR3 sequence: CASSLATGGGLISYEQYF. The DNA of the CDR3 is TGCGCCAGCAGCTTGGCCACCGGGGGTGGTTTAATCTCCTACGAGCAGTACTTC.

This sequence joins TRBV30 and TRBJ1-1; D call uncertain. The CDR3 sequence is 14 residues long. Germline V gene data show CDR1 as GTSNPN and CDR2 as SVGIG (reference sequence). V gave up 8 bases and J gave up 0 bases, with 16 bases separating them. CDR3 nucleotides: TGTGCCGCTGTAGCAGAGAGAATGAACACTGAAGCTTTCTTT. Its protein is CAAVAERMNTEAFF.

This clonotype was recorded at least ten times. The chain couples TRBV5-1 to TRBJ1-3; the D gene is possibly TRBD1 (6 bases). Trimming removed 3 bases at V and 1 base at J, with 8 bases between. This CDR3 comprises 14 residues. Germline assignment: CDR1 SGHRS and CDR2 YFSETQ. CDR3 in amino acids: CASSSGDSGNTIYF. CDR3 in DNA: TGCGCCAGCAGCTCAGGGGATTCTGGAAACACCATATATTTT.

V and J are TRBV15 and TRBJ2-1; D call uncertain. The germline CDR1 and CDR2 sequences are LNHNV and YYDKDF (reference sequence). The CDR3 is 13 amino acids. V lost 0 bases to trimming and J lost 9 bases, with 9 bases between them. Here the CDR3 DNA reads TGTGCCACCAGCAGAGATCCCGGTGCTGAGCAGTTCTTC. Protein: CATSRDPGAEQFF.

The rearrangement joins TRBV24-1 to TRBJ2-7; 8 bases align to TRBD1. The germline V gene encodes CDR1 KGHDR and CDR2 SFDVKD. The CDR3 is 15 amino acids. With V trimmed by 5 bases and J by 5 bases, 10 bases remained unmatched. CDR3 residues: CATSAPGQGRNEQYF. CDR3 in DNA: TGTGCCACCAGTGCTCCTGGACAGGGCCGAAACGAGCAGTACTTC.

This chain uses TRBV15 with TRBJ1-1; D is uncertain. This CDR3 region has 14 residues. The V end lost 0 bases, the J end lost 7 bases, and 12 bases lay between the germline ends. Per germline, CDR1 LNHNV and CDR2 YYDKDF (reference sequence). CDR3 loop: CATSRDREAIEAFF. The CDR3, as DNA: TGTGCCACCAGCAGAGATCGGGAAGCGATTGAAGCTTTCTTT. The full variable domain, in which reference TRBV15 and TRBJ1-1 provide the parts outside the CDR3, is DAMVIQNPRYQVTQFGKPVTLSCSQTLNHNVMYWYQQKSSQAPKLLFHYYDKDFNNEADTPDNFQSRRPNTSFCFLDIRSPGLGDTAMYLCATSRDREAIEAFFGQGTRLTVV.

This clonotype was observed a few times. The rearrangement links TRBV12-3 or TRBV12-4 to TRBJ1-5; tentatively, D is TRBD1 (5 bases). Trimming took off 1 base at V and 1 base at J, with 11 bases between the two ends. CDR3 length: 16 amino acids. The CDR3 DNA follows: TGTGCCAGCAGTTTAGGGGGCCTAAGCAGCAATCAGCCCCAGCATTTT. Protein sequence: CASSLGGLSSNQPQHF.

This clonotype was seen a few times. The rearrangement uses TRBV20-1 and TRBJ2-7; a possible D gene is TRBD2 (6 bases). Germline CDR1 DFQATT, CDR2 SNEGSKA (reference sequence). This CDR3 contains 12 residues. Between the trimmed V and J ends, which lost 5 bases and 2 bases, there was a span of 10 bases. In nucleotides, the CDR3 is TGCAGTGCTTCGGAGGGCCCCTACGAGCAGTACTTC. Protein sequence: CSASEGPYEQYF.

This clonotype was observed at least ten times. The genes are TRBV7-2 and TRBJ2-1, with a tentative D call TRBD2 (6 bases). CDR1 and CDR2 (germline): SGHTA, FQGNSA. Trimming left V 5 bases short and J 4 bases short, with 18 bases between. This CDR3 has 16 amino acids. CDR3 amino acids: CASSPGSGPFYNEQFF. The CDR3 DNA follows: TGTGCCAGCAGCCCAGGGAGCGGGCCTTTTTACAATGAGCAGTTCTTC.

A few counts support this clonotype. In nucleotides, the CDR3 is TGTGCCAGCAGCTGGGGACTAGCGGGAGAGAGCTCCTACAATGAGCAGTTCTTC. Translation gives CASSWGLAGESSYNEQFF. The V call is TRBV5-6, the J call TRBJ2-1; 14 nucleotides match TRBD2. Looked up from germline, CDR1 is SGHDT and CDR2 is YYEEEE. CDR3 length: 18 amino acids. V dropped 3 bases and J dropped 0; count of bases not matched to a gene: 5.

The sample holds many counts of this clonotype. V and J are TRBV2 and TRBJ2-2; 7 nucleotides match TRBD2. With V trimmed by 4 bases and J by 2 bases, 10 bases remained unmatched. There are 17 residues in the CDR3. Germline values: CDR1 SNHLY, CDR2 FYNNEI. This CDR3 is CASSAPREGTNTGELFF. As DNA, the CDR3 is TGTGCCAGCAGTGCTCCCAGGGAGGGCACAAACACCGGGGAGCTGTTTTTT.

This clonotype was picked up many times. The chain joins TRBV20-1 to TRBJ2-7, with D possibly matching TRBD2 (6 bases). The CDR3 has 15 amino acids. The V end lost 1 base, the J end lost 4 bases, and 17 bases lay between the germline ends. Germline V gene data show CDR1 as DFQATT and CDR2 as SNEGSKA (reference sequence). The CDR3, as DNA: TGCAGTGCTAGAGCGCGGGGACGACTCTTGTACGAGCAGTACGTC. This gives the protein CSARARGRLLYEQYV.